These 14 T cell receptor beta chains originate from one sample sequenced in a study of long-term antiretroviral therapy in people with HIV. Sequencing relied on immunoSEQ assay v3.0, run at survey level. Sequencing was performed with immunoSEQ multiplex PCR; in TCRdb, only in-frame clones are kept and a portion is missing. The data contain over 15,000 clones, roughly 84% of them seen just once; the ten biggest clones take up about 8%. Sample: unsorted PBMCs, taken 0.9 years after starting antiretroviral therapy. These receptors all stem from a man younger than 35 with HIV.

The J gene is TRBJ2-2, the V gene TRBV28, with TRBD2 matching over 11 bases. Germline CDR1 MDHEN, CDR2 SYDVKM. V trimming: 6 bases; J trimming: 7 bases; junction bases outside the gene matches: 10. The CDR3 runs to 16 residues. The CDR3 sequence: CASSQLAGVDDGELFF. The CDR3, as DNA: TGTGCCAGCAGCCAACTAGCGGGAGTCGATGACGGGGAGCTGTTTTTT.

V gene TRBV28 combines with J gene TRBJ1-2, with D maybe TRBD1 (6 bases). Germline CDR1 and CDR2: MDHEN and SYDVKM. V shed 3 bases and J shed 7 bases, with 12 bases lying between them. The CDR3 length is 13 residues. CDR3 nucleotides: TGTGCCAGCAGTTTTTCGGGGGCGGGTGGCTACACCTTC. It encodes CASSFSGAGGYTF.

The chain employs TRBV7-2 and TRBJ2-3; D is uncertain. The CDR3 length is 12 residues. Trimming took off 5 bases at V and 4 bases at J, with 7 bases between the two ends. In germline, CDR1 is SGHTA, CDR2 FQGNSA. The chain's CDR3 is CASSTYSDTQYF. CDR3 nucleotide sequence: TGTGCCAGCAGCACCTACTCAGATACGCAGTATTTT.

The J gene is TRBJ2-3, the V gene TRBV7-6, with 7 bases fitting TRBD2. Germline CDR1 and CDR2: SGHVS and FNYEAQ. J was trimmed by 5 bases and V by 5 bases; bases with no gene match: 16. This CDR3 is 17 amino acids long. The CDR3 reads CASSPLVSSGRGDTQYF. The CDR3, as DNA: TGTGCCAGCAGCCCCTTAGTTAGCTCGGGGAGGGGAGATACGCAGTATTTT.

The V gene is TRBV18, the J gene TRBJ1-2; TRBD1 might be the D (6 bases). The CDR3 has 16 residues. Trimming left V 2 bases short and J 2 bases short, with 15 bases between. CDR1 is KGHSH and CDR2 is LQKENI in the germline V gene. The CDR3 loop is CASSPSPDRSNYGYTF. In DNA form, the CDR3 reads TGTGCCAGCTCACCATCACCGGACAGATCCAACTATGGCTACACCTTC. Filled out from reference TRBV18 and TRBJ1-2, the complete variable domain reads NAGVMQNPRHLVRRRGQEARLRCSPMKGHSHVYWYRQLPEEGLKFMVYLQKENIIDESGMPKERFSAEFPKEGPSILRIQQVVRGDSAAYFCASSPSPDRSNYGYTFGSGTRLTVV.

Here the CDR3 reads CAWQENEKLFF. The DNA of the CDR3 is TGTGCCTGGCAAGAAAATGAAAAACTGTTTTTT. V gene TRBV30 combines with J gene TRBJ1-4; D is uncertain. The CDR3 sequence is 11 residues long. The V gene lost 5 bases and the J gene lost 5 bases, with 6 bases spanning the gap. Germline V gene data show CDR1 as GTSNPN and CDR2 as SVGIG (reference sequence). The complete variable domain, with remaining parts taken from reference TRBV30 and TRBJ1-4, reads SQTIHQWPATLVQPVGSPLSLECTVEGTSNPNLYWYRQAAGRGLQLLFYSVGIGQISSEVPQNLSASRPQDRQFILSSKKLLLSDSGFYLCAWQENEKLFFGSGTQLSVL.

CDR3 sequence: CASSQGTSGEGELFF. The CDR3 bases are TGTGCCAGCAGCCAGGGTACTAGCGGGGAGGGGGAGCTGTTTTTT. The rearrangement joins TRBV9 to TRBJ2-2; 10 bases map to TRBD2. This CDR3 contains 15 residues. V was pared by 4 bases and J by 8 bases, with 8 bases of the junction left unmatched. CDR1 and CDR2 (germline): SGDLS, YYNGEE.

J is TRBJ2-7 and V is TRBV25-1, with a weak D call TRBD1 (6 bases). This CDR3 is 13 amino acids long. Trimming shortened V by 6 bases and J by 2 bases, and 11 bases separated the two germline ends. Germline V lookup: CDR1 MGHDK, CDR2 SYGVNS. This CDR3 is CASSGQLTYEQYF. The CDR3 DNA is TGTGCCAGCAGCGGACAGTTAACCTACGAGCAGTACTTC.

This rearrangement joins TRBV5-8 to TRBJ2-5, with D hard to call. The V end lost 3 bases, the J end lost 3 bases, and 6 bases lay between the germline ends. The CDR3 sequence is 12 residues long. Germline V lookup: CDR1 SGHTS, CDR2 YDEGEE. The CDR3 DNA reads as TGTGCCAGCAGCTCTAGTGAAGAGACCCAGTACTTC. The encoded protein is CASSSSEETQYF.

This clone has more than one count but fewer than ten. This chain uses TRBV7-9 with TRBJ1-2; D is possibly TRBD1 (5 bases). The germline V gene encodes CDR1 SEHNR and CDR2 FQNEAQ (reference sequence). The CDR3 spans 15 residues. Trimming removed 4 bases from V and 2 bases from J, with 14 bases in between. The CDR3 nucleotides read TGTGCCAGCAGCTCCGGACAAGTGATGAACTATGGCTACACCTTC. It encodes CASSSGQVMNYGYTF.

The rearrangement joins TRBV5-1 to TRBJ2-1; 9 bases align to TRBD2. J lost 5 bases, V lost 4 bases, and 13 bases had no gene match. This CDR3 spans 17 amino acids. Germline lookup yields CDR1 SGHRS and CDR2 YFSETQ. The CDR3 loop is CASSASVGGGAHNEQFF. The DNA of the CDR3 is TGCGCCAGCAGCGCCTCGGTGGGCGGGGGGGCACACAATGAGCAGTTCTTC. The full variable domain, in which reference TRBV5-1 and TRBJ2-1 provide the parts outside the CDR3, is KAGVTQTPRYLIKTRGQQVTLSCSPISGHRSVSWYQQTPGQGLQFLFEYFSETQRNKGNFPGRFSGRQFSNSRSEMNVSTLELGDSALYLCASSASVGGGAHNEQFFGPGTRLTVL.

V gene TRBV11-2 combines with J gene TRBJ2-3; D not resolved. V was cut by 5 bases and J by 2 bases, with 20 bases left in between. The CDR3 has 17 amino acids. Germline V gene data show CDR1 as SGHAT and CDR2 as FQNNGV. CDR3 loop: CASSQIMAHSTTDTQYF. In DNA form, the CDR3 reads TGTGCCAGCAGCCAGATAATGGCGCATTCGACCACAGATACGCAGTATTTT.

The rearrangement uses TRBV5-1 and TRBJ1-1, with D perhaps matching TRBD1 (5 bases). V was pared by 4 bases and J by 4 bases, with 17 bases between. The CDR3 is made up of 15 amino acids. Germline lookup yields CDR1 SGHRS and CDR2 YFSETQ. The chain's CDR3 is CASSAIGGFGTEAFF. Written as DNA, the CDR3 is TGCGCCAGCAGCGCTATCGGGGGGTTCGGCACTGAAGCTTTCTTT.

V and J are TRBV19 and TRBJ1-6; D gene ambiguous. Germline CDR1 reads LNHDA; CDR2 reads SQIVND (reference sequence). This CDR3 comprises 15 residues. Trimming left V 7 bases short and J 4 bases short, with 14 bases between. CDR3 region: CASTDGRGYNSPLHF. CDR3 bases: TGTGCCAGTACTGATGGAAGAGGGTATAATTCACCCCTCCACTTT.